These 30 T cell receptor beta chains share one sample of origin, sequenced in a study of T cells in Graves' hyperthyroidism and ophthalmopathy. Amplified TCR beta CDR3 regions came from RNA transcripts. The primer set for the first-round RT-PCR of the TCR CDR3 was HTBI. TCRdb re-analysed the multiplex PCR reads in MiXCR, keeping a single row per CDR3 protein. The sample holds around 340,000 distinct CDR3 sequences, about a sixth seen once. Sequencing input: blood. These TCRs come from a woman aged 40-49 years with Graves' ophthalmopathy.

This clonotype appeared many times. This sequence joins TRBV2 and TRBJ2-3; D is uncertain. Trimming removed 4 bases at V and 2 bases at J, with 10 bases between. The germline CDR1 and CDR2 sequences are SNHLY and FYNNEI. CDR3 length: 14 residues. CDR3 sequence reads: CASSVAEPTDTQYF. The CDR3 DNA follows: TGTGCCAGCAGTGTTGCGGAGCCCACAGATACGCAGTATTTT.

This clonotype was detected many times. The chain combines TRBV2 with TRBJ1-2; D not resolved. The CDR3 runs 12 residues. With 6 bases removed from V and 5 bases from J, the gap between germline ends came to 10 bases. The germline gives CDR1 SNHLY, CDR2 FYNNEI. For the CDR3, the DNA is TGTGCCAGCAGACTCGGAGGTTATGGCTACACCTTC. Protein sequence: CASRLGGYGYTF.

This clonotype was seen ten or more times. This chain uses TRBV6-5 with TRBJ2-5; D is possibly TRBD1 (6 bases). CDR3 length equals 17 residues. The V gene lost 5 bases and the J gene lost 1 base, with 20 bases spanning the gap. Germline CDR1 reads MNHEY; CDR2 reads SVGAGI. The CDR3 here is CASSIRGLHGVQETQYF. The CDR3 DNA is TGTGCCAGCAGTATCAGGGGTCTTCACGGGGTCCAAGAGACCCAGTACTTC.

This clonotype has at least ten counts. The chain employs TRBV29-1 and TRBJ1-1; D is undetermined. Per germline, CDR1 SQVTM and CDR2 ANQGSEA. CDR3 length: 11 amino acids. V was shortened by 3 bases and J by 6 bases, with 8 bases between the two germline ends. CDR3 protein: CSVDGGAEAFF. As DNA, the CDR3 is TGCAGCGTTGATGGTGGGGCTGAAGCTTTCTTT. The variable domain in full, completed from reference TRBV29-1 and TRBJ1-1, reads SAVISQKPSRDICQRGTSLTIQCQVDSQVTMMFWYRQQPGQSLTLIATANQGSEATYESGFVIDKFPISRPNLTFSTLTVSNMSPEDSSIYLCSVDGGAEAFFGQGTRLTVV.

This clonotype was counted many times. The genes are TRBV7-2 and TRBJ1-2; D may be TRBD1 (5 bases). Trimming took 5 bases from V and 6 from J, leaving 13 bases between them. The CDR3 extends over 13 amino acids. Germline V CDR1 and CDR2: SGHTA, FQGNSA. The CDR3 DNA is TGTGCCAGCAGCGTCGGGACGGTAGATGGCTACACCTTC. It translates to CASSVGTVDGYTF. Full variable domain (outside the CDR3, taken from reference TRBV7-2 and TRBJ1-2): GAGVSQSPSNKVTEKGKDVELRCDPISGHTALYWYRQSLGQGLEFLIYFQGNSAPDKSGLPSDRFSAERTGGSVSTLTIQRTQQEDSAVYLCASSVGTVDGYTFGSGTRLTVV.

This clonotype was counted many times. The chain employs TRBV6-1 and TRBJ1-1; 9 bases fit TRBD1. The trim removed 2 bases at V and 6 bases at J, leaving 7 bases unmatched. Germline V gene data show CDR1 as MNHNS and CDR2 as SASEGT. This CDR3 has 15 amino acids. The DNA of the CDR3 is TGTGCCAGCAGTGAATATACAGGGGGCAAGGCTGAAGCTTTCTTT. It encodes CASSEYTGGKAEAFF.

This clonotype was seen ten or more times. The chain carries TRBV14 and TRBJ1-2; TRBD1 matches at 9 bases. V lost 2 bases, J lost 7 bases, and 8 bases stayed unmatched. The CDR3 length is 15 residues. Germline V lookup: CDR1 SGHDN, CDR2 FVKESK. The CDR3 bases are TGTGCCAGCAGCCAACTCGACAGGGGGGGGGGTGGCTACACCTTC. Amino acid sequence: CASSQLDRGGGGYTF.

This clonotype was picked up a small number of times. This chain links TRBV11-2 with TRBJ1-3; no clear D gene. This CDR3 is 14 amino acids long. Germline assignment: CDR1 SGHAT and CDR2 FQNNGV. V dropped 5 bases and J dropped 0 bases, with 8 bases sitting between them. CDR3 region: CASSPGASGNTIYF. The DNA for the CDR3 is TGTGCCAGCAGCCCCGGAGCCTCTGGAAACACCATATATTTT.

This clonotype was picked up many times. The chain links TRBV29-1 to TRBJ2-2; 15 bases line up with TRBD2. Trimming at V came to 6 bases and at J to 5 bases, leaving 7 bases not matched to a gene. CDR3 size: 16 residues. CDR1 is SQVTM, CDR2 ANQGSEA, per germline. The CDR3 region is CSVKGLAGGGTGELFF. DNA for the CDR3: TGCAGCGTCAAGGGACTAGCGGGAGGTGGTACCGGGGAGCTGTTTTTT.

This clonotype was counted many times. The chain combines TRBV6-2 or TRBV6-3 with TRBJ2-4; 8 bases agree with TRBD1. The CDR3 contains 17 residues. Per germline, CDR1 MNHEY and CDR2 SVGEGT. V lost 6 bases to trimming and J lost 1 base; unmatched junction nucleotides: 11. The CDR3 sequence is CASSGQGRVSAKNIQYF. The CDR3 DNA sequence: TGTGCCAGCAGCGGACAGGGTCGGGTTTCGGCCAAAAACATTCAGTACTTC.

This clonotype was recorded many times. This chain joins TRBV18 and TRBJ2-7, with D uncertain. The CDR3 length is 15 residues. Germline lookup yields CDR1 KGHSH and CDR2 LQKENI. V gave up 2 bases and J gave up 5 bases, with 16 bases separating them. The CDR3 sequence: CASSPIVIGPDEQYF. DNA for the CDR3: TGTGCCAGCTCACCAATTGTAATCGGGCCCGACGAGCAGTACTTC.

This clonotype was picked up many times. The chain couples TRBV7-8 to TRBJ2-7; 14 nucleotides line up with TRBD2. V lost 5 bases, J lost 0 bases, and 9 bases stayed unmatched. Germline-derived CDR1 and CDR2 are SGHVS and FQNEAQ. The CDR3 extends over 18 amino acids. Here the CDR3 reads CASSRTTSGRESSYEQYF. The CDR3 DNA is TGTGCCAGCAGCAGAACGACTAGCGGGAGGGAGAGCTCCTACGAGCAGTACTTC.

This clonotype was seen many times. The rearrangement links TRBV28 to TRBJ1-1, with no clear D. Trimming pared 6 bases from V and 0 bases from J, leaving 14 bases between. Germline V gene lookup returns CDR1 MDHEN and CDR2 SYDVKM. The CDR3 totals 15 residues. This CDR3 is CASSPGRPMNTEAFF. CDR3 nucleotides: TGTGCCAGCAGCCCTGGACGGCCGATGAACACTGAAGCTTTCTTT.

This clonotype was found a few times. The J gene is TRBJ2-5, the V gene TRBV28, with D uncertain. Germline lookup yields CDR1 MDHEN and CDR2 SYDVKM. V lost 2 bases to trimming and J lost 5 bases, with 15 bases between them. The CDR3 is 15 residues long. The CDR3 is CASSLGANRWETQYF. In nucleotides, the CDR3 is TGTGCCAGCAGTTTAGGAGCCAACCGGTGGGAGACCCAGTACTTC.

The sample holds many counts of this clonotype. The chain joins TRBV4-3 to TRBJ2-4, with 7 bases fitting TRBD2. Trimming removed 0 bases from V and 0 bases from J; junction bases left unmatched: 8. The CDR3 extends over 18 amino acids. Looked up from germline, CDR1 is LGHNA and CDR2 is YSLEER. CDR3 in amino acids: CASSQDGAGNLAKNIQYF. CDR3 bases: TGCGCCAGCAGCCAAGATGGAGCGGGAAACCTAGCCAAAAACATTCAGTACTTC.

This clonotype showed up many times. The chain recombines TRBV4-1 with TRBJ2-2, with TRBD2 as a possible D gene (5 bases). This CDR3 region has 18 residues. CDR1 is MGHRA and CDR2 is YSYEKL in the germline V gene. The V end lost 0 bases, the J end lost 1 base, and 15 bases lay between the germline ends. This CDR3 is CASSQDVGGLGNTGELFF. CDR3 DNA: TGCGCCAGCAGCCAAGATGTGGGCGGACTCGGGAACACCGGGGAGCTGTTTTTT.

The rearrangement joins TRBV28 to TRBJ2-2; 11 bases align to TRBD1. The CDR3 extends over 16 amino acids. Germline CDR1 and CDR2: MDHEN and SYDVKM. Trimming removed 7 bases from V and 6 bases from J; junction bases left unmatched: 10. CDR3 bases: TGTGCCAGCATGCCGGACAGGGGGCGGGTAGCCGGGGAGCTGTTTTTT. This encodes CASMPDRGRVAGELFF.

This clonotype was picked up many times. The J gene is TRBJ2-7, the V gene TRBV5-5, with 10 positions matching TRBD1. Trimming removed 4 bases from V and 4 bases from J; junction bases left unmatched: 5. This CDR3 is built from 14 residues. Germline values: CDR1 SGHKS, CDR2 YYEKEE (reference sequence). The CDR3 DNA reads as TGTGCCAGCAGCCCCGACAGGGGGCCGTACGAGCAGTACTTC. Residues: CASSPDRGPYEQYF.

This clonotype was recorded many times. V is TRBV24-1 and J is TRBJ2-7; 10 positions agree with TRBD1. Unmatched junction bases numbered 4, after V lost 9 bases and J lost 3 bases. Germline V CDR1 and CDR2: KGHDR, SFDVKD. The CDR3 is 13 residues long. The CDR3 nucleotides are TGTGCCACCGTCCGGGACAGGGGCTACGAGCAGTACTTC. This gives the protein CATVRDRGYEQYF.

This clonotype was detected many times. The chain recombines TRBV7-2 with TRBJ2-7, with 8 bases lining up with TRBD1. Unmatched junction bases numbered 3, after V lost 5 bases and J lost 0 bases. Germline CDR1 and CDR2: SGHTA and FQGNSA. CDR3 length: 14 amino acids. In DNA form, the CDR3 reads TGTGCCAGCAGCCCGGACAGGGTCTCCTACGAGCAGTACTTC. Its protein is CASSPDRVSYEQYF.

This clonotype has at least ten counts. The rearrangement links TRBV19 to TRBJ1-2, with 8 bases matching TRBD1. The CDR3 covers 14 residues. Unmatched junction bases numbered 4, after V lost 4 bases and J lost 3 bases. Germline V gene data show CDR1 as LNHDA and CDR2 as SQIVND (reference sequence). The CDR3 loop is CASSNGQGDYGYTF. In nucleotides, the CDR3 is TGTGCCAGTAGTAATGGACAGGGTGACTATGGCTACACCTTC.

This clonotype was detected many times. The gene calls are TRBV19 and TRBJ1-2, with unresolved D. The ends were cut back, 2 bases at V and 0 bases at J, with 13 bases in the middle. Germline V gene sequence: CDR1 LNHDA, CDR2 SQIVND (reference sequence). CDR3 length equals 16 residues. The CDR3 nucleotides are TGTGCCAGTAGTATACAGGACGGAGCCGCTAACTATGGCTACACCTTC. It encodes CASSIQDGAANYGYTF. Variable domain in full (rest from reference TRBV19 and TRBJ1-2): DGGITQSPKYLFRKEGQNVTLSCEQNLNHDAMYWYRQDPGQGLRLIYYSQIVNDFQKGDIAEGYSVSREKKESFPLTVTSAQKNPTAFYLCASSIQDGAANYGYTFGSGTRLTVV.

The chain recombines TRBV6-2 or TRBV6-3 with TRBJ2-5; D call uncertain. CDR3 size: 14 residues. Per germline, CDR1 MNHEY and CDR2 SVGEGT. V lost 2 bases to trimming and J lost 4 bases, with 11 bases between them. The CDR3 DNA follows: TGTGCCAGCAGTTACGGGCCGAGCCGAGAGACCCAGTACTTC. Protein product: CASSYGPSRETQYF.

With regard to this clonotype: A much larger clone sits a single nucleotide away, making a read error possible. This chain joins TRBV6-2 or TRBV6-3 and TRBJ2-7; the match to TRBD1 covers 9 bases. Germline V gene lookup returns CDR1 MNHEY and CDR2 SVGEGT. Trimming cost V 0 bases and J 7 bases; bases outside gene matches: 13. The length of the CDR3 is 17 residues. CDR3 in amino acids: CASSYSGTGNSLNEQYF. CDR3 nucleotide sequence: TGTGCCAGCAGTTACTCGGGGACAGGGAACTCGCTTAATGAGCAGTACTTC.

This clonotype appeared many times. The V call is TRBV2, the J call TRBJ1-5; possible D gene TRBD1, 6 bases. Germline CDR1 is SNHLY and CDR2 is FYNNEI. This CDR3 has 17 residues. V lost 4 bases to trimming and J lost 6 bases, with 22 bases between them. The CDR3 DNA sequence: TGTGCCAGCAGTGGTCCGGGTAGACAGGTCGGGGGTCAGCCCCAGCATTTT. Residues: CASSGPGRQVGGQPQHF.

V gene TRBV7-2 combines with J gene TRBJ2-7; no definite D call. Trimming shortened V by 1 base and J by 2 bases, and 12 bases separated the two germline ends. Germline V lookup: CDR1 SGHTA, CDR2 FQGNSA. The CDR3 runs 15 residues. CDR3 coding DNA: TGTGCCAGCAGCTTAGTTCCGGGCCCCGCCTACGAGCAGTACTTC. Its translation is CASSLVPGPAYEQYF. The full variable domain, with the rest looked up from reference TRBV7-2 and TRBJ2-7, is GAGVSQSPSNKVTEKGKDVELRCDPISGHTALYWYRQSLGQGLEFLIYFQGNSAPDKSGLPSDRFSAERTGGSVSTLTIQRTQQEDSAVYLCASSLVPGPAYEQYFGPGTRLTVT.

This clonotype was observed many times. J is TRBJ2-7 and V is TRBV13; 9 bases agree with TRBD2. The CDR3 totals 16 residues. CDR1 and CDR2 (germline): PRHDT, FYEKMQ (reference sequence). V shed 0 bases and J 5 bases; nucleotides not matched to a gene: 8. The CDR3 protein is CASSLGEAGGQNEQYF. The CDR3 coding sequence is TGTGCCAGCAGCTTAGGCGAGGCGGGAGGGCAGAACGAGCAGTACTTC. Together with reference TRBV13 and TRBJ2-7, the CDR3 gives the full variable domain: AAGVIQSPRHLIKEKRETATLKCYPIPRHDTVYWYQQGPGQDPQFLISFYEKMQSDKGSIPDRFSAQQFSDYHSELNMSSLELGDSALYFCASSLGEAGGQNEQYFGPGTRLTVT.

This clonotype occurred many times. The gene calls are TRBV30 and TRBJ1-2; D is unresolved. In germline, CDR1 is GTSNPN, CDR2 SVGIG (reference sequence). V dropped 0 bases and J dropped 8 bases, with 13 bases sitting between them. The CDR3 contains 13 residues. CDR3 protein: CAWSVGGLSGYTF. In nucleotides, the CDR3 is TGTGCCTGGAGTGTAGGAGGTTTGAGCGGCTACACCTTC.

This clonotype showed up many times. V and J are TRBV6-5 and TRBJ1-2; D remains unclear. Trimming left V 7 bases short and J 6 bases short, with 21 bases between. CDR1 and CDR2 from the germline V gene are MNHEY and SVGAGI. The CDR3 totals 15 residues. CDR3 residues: CASTNGRAAGDGYTF. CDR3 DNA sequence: TGTGCCAGCACAAATGGGAGGGCCGCTGGGGATGGCTACACCTTC.

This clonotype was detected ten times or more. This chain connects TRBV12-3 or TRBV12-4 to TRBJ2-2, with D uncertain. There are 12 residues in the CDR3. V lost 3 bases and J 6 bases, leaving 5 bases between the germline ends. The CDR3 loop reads CASSFGPGELFF. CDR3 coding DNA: TGTGCCAGCAGTTTCGGGCCCGGGGAGCTGTTTTTT.